These 15 T cell receptor beta chains were sequenced from one sample in a study of T cells in localized non-small cell lung cancer. TCRdb's copy holds only in-frame clones and misses some; the assay was immunoSEQ multiplex PCR. The table lists about 36,000 clones, about 83% of them singletons. The sample was peripheral blood, taken before any cancer treatment. All receptors come from a woman aged 35 to 70 with stage I lung adenocarcinoma.

This clone was detected only once. The chain links TRBV6-5 to TRBJ2-2, with a possible D match to TRBD1 (5 bases). The CDR3 spans 14 residues. With 2 bases removed from V and 5 bases from J, the gap between germline ends came to 9 bases. Germline V lookup: CDR1 MNHEY, CDR2 SVGAGI. CDR3 region: CASSYDSGTGELFF. In DNA form, the CDR3 reads TGTGCCAGCAGTTACGACAGTGGGACCGGGGAGCTGTTTTTT.

This clone has just one count. J is TRBJ1-1 and V is TRBV10-2, with D perhaps TRBD1 (5 bases). The CDR3 loop spans 16 amino acids. The germline CDR1 and CDR2 sequences are WSHSY and SAAADI. Trimming cost V 6 bases and J 1 base, with 18 bases left between them. Here the CDR3 reads CASSPLLWGGNTEAFF. CDR3 DNA: TGCGCCAGCAGCCCCCTCCTTTGGGGCGGGAACACTGAAGCTTTCTTT.

CDR3 sequence reads: CASSLGSVNTEAFF. The CDR3 DNA reads TGTGCCAGCAGCTTGGGAAGCGTGAACACTGAAGCTTTCTTT. The V and J genes are TRBV5-6 and TRBJ1-1, with D uncertain. The CDR3 contains 14 residues. V was shortened by 0 bases and J by 0 bases, with 6 bases between the two germline ends. In germline, CDR1 is SGHDT, CDR2 YYEEEE.

This clone was picked up one time. This sequence joins TRBV7-2 and TRBJ2-3; 7 positions agree with TRBD1. CDR3 size: 13 residues. Trimming took 5 bases from V and 6 from J; bases not matched to a gene: 5. Germline V CDR1 and CDR2: SGHTA, FQGNSA. This chain's CDR3 is CASSVLQGDTQYF. The CDR3 nucleotides read TGTGCCAGCAGCGTCCTACAGGGGGATACGCAGTATTTT. The full variable domain, completed using reference TRBV7-2 and TRBJ2-3, is GAGVSQSPSNKVTEKGKDVELRCDPISGHTALYWYRQSLGQGLEFLIYFQGNSAPDKSGLPSDRFSAERTGGSVSTLTIQRTQQEDSAVYLCASSVLQGDTQYFGPGTRLTVL.

The chain has TRBV7-9 and TRBJ1-1; the match to TRBD1 covers 7 bases. With 2 bases clipped from V and 0 bases from J, the junction kept 3 bases outside the gene matches. The CDR3 extends over 15 amino acids. From germline, CDR1 is SEHNR and CDR2 FQNEAQ (reference sequence). CDR3 in amino acids: CASSLQGGLNTEAFF. Here the CDR3 DNA reads TGTGCCAGCAGCTTACAAGGGGGCCTGAACACTGAAGCTTTCTTT.

The chain is built from TRBV29-1 and TRBJ2-2; tentatively, D is TRBD2 (7 bases). The CDR3 contains 15 residues. The V end was cut by 6 bases, the J end by 4 bases, with 18 bases between. CDR1 and CDR2 (germline): SQVTM, ANQGSEA. This chain's CDR3 is CSVRLRGPLTGELFF. The CDR3, as DNA: TGCAGCGTCCGTCTGCGGGGGCCTCTCACCGGGGAGCTGTTTTTT.

The J gene is TRBJ1-2, the V gene TRBV7-9; tentatively, D is TRBD1 (5 bases). Germline V gives CDR1 SEHNR, CDR2 FQNEAQ (reference sequence). The CDR3 loop spans 12 amino acids. Trimming removed 5 bases at V and 8 bases at J, with 12 bases between. The CDR3 DNA is TGTGCCAGCAGCCCAGGGTTGGGCGGCTACACCTTC. Translation: CASSPGLGGYTF.

The chain uses TRBV7-3 and TRBJ2-1, with D tentatively TRBD1 or TRBD2 (5 bases each). The CDR3 extends over 13 amino acids. CDR1 and CDR2 (germline): SGHTA, FQGTGA. Trimming left V 5 bases short and J 13 bases short, with 18 bases between. The CDR3 DNA reads as TGTGCCAGCAGCCCCGGGACGAGCAAGCGTCAGTTCTTC. This sequence encodes CASSPGTSKRQFF.

The chain joins TRBV6-1 to TRBJ2-1; 9 nucleotides match TRBD2. Per the germline V gene, CDR1 is MNHNS and CDR2 is SASEGT. The CDR3 extends over 13 amino acids. After removal of 10 bases from V and 4 bases from J, the junction contained 5 bases not matched to a gene. For the CDR3, the DNA is TGTGCCATTCAGCGGGGGGATTACAATGAGCAGTTCTTC. It codes for CAIQRGDYNEQFF.

V usage is TRBV7-9 and J usage is TRBJ2-5; 12 nucleotides line up with TRBD1. J gave up 5 bases and V 5 bases, and 6 bases lay outside the gene matches. The germline gives CDR1 SEHNR, CDR2 FQNEAQ (reference sequence). The CDR3 has 15 residues. This CDR3 is CASSGGTGGRETQYF. The DNA of the CDR3 is TGTGCCAGCAGCGGCGGGACAGGGGGCAGGGAGACCCAGTACTTC.

The chain carries TRBV2 and TRBJ1-6, with D perhaps TRBD1 (5 bases). V shed 2 bases and J shed 0 bases, with 8 bases lying between them. CDR1 and CDR2 from the germline V gene are SNHLY and FYNNEI. This CDR3 has 16 amino acids. CDR3 coding DNA: TGTGCCAGCAGTGAACGGGGGGGCTCCTATAATTCACCCCTCCACTTT. This gives the protein CASSERGGSYNSPLHF.

The chain employs TRBV7-2 and TRBJ1-2; D gene uncertain. Trimming removed 0 bases at V and 1 base at J, with 6 bases between. The CDR3 runs to 14 residues. Germline assignment: CDR1 SGHTA and CDR2 FQGNSA. The CDR3 sequence is CASSLAMGNYGYTF. CDR3 sequence (DNA): TGTGCCAGCAGCTTAGCTATGGGTAACTATGGCTACACCTTC. Supplemented by reference TRBV7-2 and TRBJ1-2, the full variable domain reads GAGVSQSPSNKVTEKGKDVELRCDPISGHTALYWYRQSLGQGLEFLIYFQGNSAPDKSGLPSDRFSAERTGGSVSTLTIQRTQQEDSAVYLCASSLAMGNYGYTFGSGTRLTVV.

The gene calls are TRBV28 and TRBJ1-6; TRBD1 aligns across 11 bases. CDR1 MDHEN and CDR2 SYDVKM come from the germline V gene. V trimming: 1 base; J trimming: 7 bases; junction bases outside the gene matches: 9. The CDR3 is made up of 18 amino acids. The CDR3 coding sequence is TGTGCCAGCAGTTTATTCGGACAGGGGGCGGGTAGGAATTCACCCCTCCACTTT. It translates to CASSLFGQGAGRNSPLHF.

J is TRBJ2-2 and V is TRBV10-2; 10 nucleotides line up with TRBD1. Trimming at V came to 0 bases and at J to 3 bases, leaving 1 base not matched to a gene. The V gene's germline CDR1 is WSHSY and CDR2 SAAADI. This CDR3 is 16 amino acids long. The CDR3 region has the DNA TGCGCCAGCAGTGAGTCCGGGACAGGGGACACCGGGGAGCTGTTTTTT. Protein sequence: CASSESGTGDTGELFF.

This rearrangement joins TRBV5-5 to TRBJ2-7; 9 bases map to TRBD1. Germline V CDR1 and CDR2: SGHKS, YYEKEE (reference sequence). CDR3 length: 14 residues. J gave up 10 bases and V 1 base, and 9 bases lay outside the gene matches. CDR3 sequence reads: CASSLTGQGRQQYF. The CDR3 DNA reads as TGTGCCAGCAGCTTGACGGGACAGGGAAGACAACAGTACTTC.